This TCR delta chain was obtained from a study of delta chains in infants with herpesvirus infections. Study-level results: About 20% of the 18 CMV-infected infants carried the public Vdelta1 clonotype, including one congenital. CMV-uninfected infants might carry this public clonotype below detection. The public clonotype decayed quickly, seemingly gone after around two months.

Reverse transcription of PBMC RNA used primers specific for the gamma and delta chains. TCRdb re-called clones from the RT-PCR reads via CATT. This sample has 1,500 or so delta-chain clones, with roughly a fifth found just once. The J segment lost 0 bases and the V segment lost 2 bases, leaving 26 bases of the junction unmatched. The CDR3 runs 23 residues. From germline, CDR1 is TSWWSYY and CDR2 QGS. In its sample, this clone ranks as large. Its antigen is not identified. The sequenced sample was peripheral blood, obtained at time point 2 of longitudinal follow-up. The receptor comes from a human donor who was a Ugandan infant, either HIV-exposed or HIV-unexposed (not recorded which). This chain links TRDV1 with TRDJ1; 8 bases are a match to TRDD3. CDR3 amino acids: CALGEGPPLAWLLGGLYTDKLIF. CDR3 coding DNA: TGTGCTCTTGGGGAAGGACCTCCCCTCGCATGGCTACTGGGGGGTCTGTACACCGATAAACTCATCTTT.